These 18 T cell receptor beta chains came from one sample sequenced in a study of neurological immune-mediated disorders. TCRdb reprocessed the 5' RACE reads via MiXCR and lists one record per CDR3 protein. The sample lists more than 25,000 distinct CDR3 sequences; 20% to 25% were seen once. Sequenced: CD4+ T cells from blood. These receptors were obtained from a man aged 45 to 65 with HTLV-1-associated myelopathy (HAM/TSP).

Ten or more counts support this clonotype. The CDR3 reads CASRRTGNYGYTF. CDR3 nucleotides: TGTGCCAGCAGGCGGACCGGGAACTATGGCTACACCTTC. The chain is built from TRBV6-5 and TRBJ1-2, with unresolved D. There are 13 residues in the CDR3. CDR1 is MNHEY, CDR2 SVGAGI, per germline. V was pared by 6 bases and J by 2 bases, with 10 bases between.

The chain joins TRBV6-5 to TRBJ1-5, with a possible D match to TRBD1 (6 bases). The CDR3 has 12 amino acids. CDR1 and CDR2 (germline): MNHEY, SVGAGI. The V end lost 8 bases, the J end lost 4 bases, and 9 bases lay between the germline ends. The CDR3 DNA reads TGTGCCAGCGGCAGGGGAAATCAGCCCCAGCATTTT. Amino acid sequence: CASGRGNQPQHF.

A word on this clonotype: An end of the junction does not agree with germline; a read error may underlie this. This chain uses TRBV20-1 with TRBJ2-1; TRBD2 aligns across 14 bases. Germline V gene lookup returns CDR1 DFQATT and CDR2 SNEGSKA (reference sequence). CDR3 length: 16 residues. The CDR3 bases are TGCAGTGCTTCCGGACTAGCGGGAGGACCGAGCAATGAGAAGTTCTTC. Its translation is CSASGLAGGPSNEKFF.

To note about this clonotype: A much larger clone lies a single base off, so this may be a read error. The chain recombines TRBV4-1 with TRBJ2-5; D is possibly TRBD2 (5 bases). The CDR3 is 14 amino acids. Germline V gives CDR1 MGHRA, CDR2 YSYEKL. Deletions cut 1 base from V and 8 bases from J, with 14 bases between. CDR3 in amino acids: CASSQGTQRDTQYF. The CDR3 DNA follows: TGCGCCAGCAGCCAAGGGACCCAACGGGATACCCAGTACTTC.

This sequence joins TRBV11-2 and TRBJ1-6; TRBD1 matches 8 bases. Germline lookup yields CDR1 SGHAT and CDR2 FQNNGV. V shed 6 bases and J 1 base; nucleotides not matched to a gene: 5. The CDR3 runs to 16 residues. CDR3 bases: TGTGCCAGCAGTTTGCAGGGGGCGTCCTATAATTCACCCCTCCACTTT. This sequence encodes CASSLQGASYNSPLHF.

This clonotype was observed at least ten times. The V call is TRBV29-1, the J call TRBJ1-4; D may be TRBD1 (6 bases). From germline, CDR1 is SQVTM and CDR2 ANQGSEA. Trimming shortened V by 0 bases and J by 7 bases, and 12 bases separated the two germline ends. This CDR3 spans 14 amino acids. The CDR3 sequence: CSVEDRGRGEKLFF. For the CDR3, the DNA is TGCAGCGTTGAAGACAGGGGCCGGGGTGAAAAACTGTTTTTT.

This clonotype was seen ten or more times. This chain connects TRBV5-1 to TRBJ1-6; unclear D gene. The germline V gene encodes CDR1 SGHRS and CDR2 YFSETQ. This CDR3 is built from 15 residues. The V gene lost 0 bases and the J gene lost 5 bases, with 9 bases spanning the gap. CDR3 residues: CASSLEGQNNSPLHF. The CDR3 DNA reads as TGCGCCAGCAGCTTGGAGGGCCAGAATAATTCACCCCTCCACTTT. The variable domain in full, completed from reference TRBV5-1 and TRBJ1-6, reads KAGVTQTPRYLIKTRGQQVTLSCSPISGHRSVSWYQQTPGQGLQFLFEYFSETQRNKGNFPGRFSGRQFSNSRSEMNVSTLELGDSALYLCASSLEGQNNSPLHFGNGTRLTVT.

The chain carries TRBV5-6 and TRBJ1-1, with D tentatively TRBD1 (5 bases). Germline V gene data show CDR1 as SGHDT and CDR2 as YYEEEE. The germline V and J ends were trimmed by 5 bases and 5 bases, with 16 bases remaining between them. This CDR3 is 14 amino acids long. For the CDR3, the DNA is TGTGCCAGCAGTCCGCAAGGGGTTCGGACTGAAGCTTTCTTT. Encoded protein: CASSPQGVRTEAFF. Full variable domain (rest looked up from reference TRBV5-6 and TRBJ1-1): DAGVTQSPTHLIKTRGQQVTLRCSPKSGHDTVSWYQQALGQGPQFIFQYYEEEERQRGNFPDRFSGHQFPNYSSELNVNALLLGDSALYLCASSPQGVRTEAFFGQGTRLTVV.

At least ten counts were recorded for this clonotype. The chain combines TRBV7-2 with TRBJ2-1; 10 bases map to TRBD2. V dropped 1 base and J dropped 4; count of bases not matched to a gene: 7. The germline V gene has CDR1 SGHTA and CDR2 FQGNSA. There are 17 residues in the CDR3. The CDR3 nucleotides read TGTGCCAGCAGCTTAGTCGGTAGCGGGGGGCCATACAATGAGCAGTTCTTC. This translates into CASSLVGSGGPYNEQFF. The full variable domain, with the rest looked up from reference TRBV7-2 and TRBJ2-1, is GAGVSQSPSNKVTEKGKDVELRCDPISGHTALYWYRQSLGQGLEFLIYFQGNSAPDKSGLPSDRFSAERTGGSVSTLTIQRTQQEDSAVYLCASSLVGSGGPYNEQFFGPGTRLTVL.

Ten or more counts support this clonotype. V usage is TRBV2 and J usage is TRBJ1-6, with TRBD1 identical over 10 bases. Germline CDR1 SNHLY, CDR2 FYNNEI. V was pared by 1 base and J by 14 bases, with 8 bases of the junction left unmatched. The CDR3 has 15 residues. The CDR3 nucleotides read TGTGCCAGCAGTGAAGACGGGACAGGGGTAAAAGCCCTCCACTTT. Translating it yields CASSEDGTGVKALHF.

This clonotype was found many times. This chain uses TRBV3-1 with TRBJ2-3; 12 positions match TRBD1. With V trimmed by 4 bases and J by 4 bases, 3 bases remained unmatched. Germline assignment: CDR1 LGHDT and CDR2 YNNKEL (reference sequence). CDR3 length equals 15 residues. The CDR3 loop is CASSRGTGGADTQYF. The CDR3, as DNA: TGTGCCAGCAGCCGAGGGACAGGGGGCGCAGATACGCAGTATTTT.

Ten or more counts support this clonotype. The chain uses TRBV7-3 and TRBJ2-6; perhaps TRBD2 as D (6 bases). This CDR3 comprises 18 residues. Looked up from germline, CDR1 is SGHTA and CDR2 is FQGTGA. Trimming pared 1 base from V and 0 bases from J, leaving 13 bases between. CDR3 DNA: TGTGCCAGCAGCTTAAGATCGCCCGGGAGCTCTGGGGCCAACGTCCTGACTTTC. As protein: CASSLRSPGSSGANVLTF.

The rearrangement links TRBV7-2 to TRBJ1-2; D possibly corresponds to TRBD1 (5 bases). V dropped 3 bases and J dropped 2 bases, with 7 bases sitting between them. Germline CDR1 is SGHTA and CDR2 is FQGNSA. The CDR3 is 13 amino acids. CDR3 loop: CASSLDINYGYTF. The DNA of the CDR3 is TGTGCCAGCAGCTTGGACATCAACTATGGCTACACCTTC.

Many counts were recorded for this clonotype. This sequence joins TRBV2 and TRBJ2-2; no firm D call. The V and J ends lost 1 base and 3 bases respectively, with 6 bases between them. CDR3 length: 14 residues. CDR1 is SNHLY and CDR2 is FYNNEI in the germline V gene. CDR3 protein: CASSEVRDTGELFF. Written as DNA, the CDR3 is TGTGCCAGCAGTGAAGTAAGGGACACCGGGGAGCTGTTTTTT. The whole variable domain, filled in from reference TRBV2 and TRBJ2-2, reads EPEVTQTPSHQVTQMGQEVILRCVPISNHLYFYWYRQILGQKVEFLVSFYNNEISEKSEIFDDQFSVERPDGSNFTLKIRSTKLEDSAMYFCASSEVRDTGELFFGEGSRLTVL.

V and J are TRBV6-1 and TRBJ1-6; 11 bases are a match to TRBD1. This CDR3 contains 19 residues. Losses at the gene ends were 5 bases for V and 6 bases for J; bases not matched to a gene: 15. CDR1 is MNHNS, CDR2 SASEGT, per germline. The CDR3 DNA sequence: TGTGCCAGCAGTTTACATCTGCTTGGACAGGGGGCACGTAATTCACCCCTCCACTTT. It specifies CASSLHLLGQGARNSPLHF.

This clonotype has a count of ten or more. The rearrangement joins TRBV20-1 to TRBJ2-3; a possible D gene is TRBD2 (6 bases). This CDR3 has 13 residues. V shed 3 bases and J shed 3 bases, with 10 bases lying between them. Germline V gene lookup returns CDR1 DFQATT and CDR2 SNEGSKA (reference sequence). The DNA for the CDR3 is TGCAGTGCTAGTGGGAGGCCAACAGATACGCAGTATTTT. Its translation is CSASGRPTDTQYF.

The chain uses TRBV5-8 and TRBJ1-5; a weak D match, TRBD1 (6 bases). The CDR3 runs 15 residues. V was cut by 0 bases and J by 6 bases, with 13 bases left in between. In germline, CDR1 is SGHTS, CDR2 YDEGEE. CDR3 protein: CASSLVTWTVQPQHF. DNA for the CDR3: TGTGCCAGCAGCTTGGTTACTTGGACAGTTCAGCCCCAGCATTTT.

This clonotype was counted ten times or more. This rearrangement joins TRBV5-1 to TRBJ1-1, with D uncertain. The CDR3 runs to 14 residues. The germline V gene has CDR1 SGHRS and CDR2 YFSETQ. V lost 4 bases and J lost 1, with 11 bases in between. CDR3: CASSRAGSNTEAFF. In nucleotides, the CDR3 is TGCGCCAGCAGCCGGGCGGGGTCGAACACTGAAGCTTTCTTT.